This section outlines one T cell receptor (beta chain) sequence together with its context. Per the study methods: Quantification of nucleated cells was approximated via reference gene primer amplification. Some clones are missing from TCRdb's copy, which holds only in-frame ones; the method was immunoSEQ multiplex PCR. The V and J calls and clone size come from that table; D and trimming were worked out from the DNA. The profile covers under 250,000 clones, with around 88% appearing a single time and about 1.3% taken by the ten largest. This specimen comes from a study of blood T cell repertoires in COVID-19. Study at large: From the United States, Italy and Spain came samples of acute and convalescent COVID-19.

The CDR3 spans 19 residues. Germline CDR1 reads MNHEY; CDR2 reads SMNVEV (reference sequence). V was pared by 2 bases and J by 4 bases, with 15 bases of the junction left unmatched. Specimen: peripheral blood. The chain combines TRBV27 with TRBJ2-3, with 10 bases identical to TRBD2. The sequence was obtained from an elderly man with acute or convalescent COVID-19. CDR3: CASSLTAPGGLAGADTQYF. The CDR3 coding sequence is TGTGCCAGCAGTTTAACAGCCCCTGGGGGGCTAGCGGGAGCAGATACGCAGTATTTT.